This entry concerns a single T cell receptor (beta chain). The antigen is unknown. These data come from a study of cytomegalovirus exposure and HLA in healthy donors. Findings and caveats of the study: By HLA locus, TCR association rates varied in a later analysis, with DRB1 showing the most and HLA-C the fewest. Most TCR sequences proved rare, with some public TCRs found in many donors.

V gave up 1 base and J gave up 1 base; unmatched junction bases: 0. The CDR3 is 14 amino acids. CDR1 and CDR2 (germline): LGHNA, YNFKEQ. Both 60 Vbeta primers and 13 Jbeta primers went into the PCR. Sequencing used immunoSEQ multiplex PCR; TCRdb keeps in-frame clones, though not all of them. This table holds around 100,000 clones, 75% to 90% found once. Specimen: PBMCs. This sequence joins TRBV4-2 and TRBJ2-5; 7 bases agree with TRBD1. The sequence derives from a man aged 30 to 39 in good health and CMV-seronegative. CDR3 sequence: CASSQAGGQETQYF. The CDR3 nucleotides read TGTGCCAGCAGCCAAGCAGGGGGCCAAGAGACCCAGTACTTC.